The subject of this entry is one T cell receptor beta chain. Antigen unknown. Preparation of the TCRbeta library was carried out with unique molecular identifiers. One entry per CDR3 protein, called by TCRdb with MiXCR from the PCR reads. The sample lists about 980,000 distinct CDR3 sequences, roughly 29% occurring once. These data are taken from a study of T-cell reconstitution after alpha-beta-depleted transplantation in children. Study outcomes and limitations: When one year had passed after transplant, most T-cell counts and diversity came from newly produced T cells. Roughly two months post-transplant, alpha-beta T cells reportedly originated from several hundred graft clones that had expanded. Surviving recipient cells, namely T cells and thymic progenitors, were the source of high day-60 TCRbeta diversity in some patients.

The material was PBMCs, mostly from graft donor cells, obtained 360 days after TCRalphabeta/CD19-depleted stem cell transplant. The receptor comes from a boy less than two years old who had a stem cell transplant for SCID, so the T cells may come from the graft donor.

CDR3 DNA: TGCGCCAGCAGCTTGGTGCGGCAGCCAAATTCACCCCTCCACTTT. This codes for CASSLVRQPNSPLHF. The chain employs TRBV5-1 and TRBJ1-6, with D hard to call. CDR3 length: 15 residues. The germline gives CDR1 SGHRS, CDR2 YFSETQ. The V gene lost 0 bases and the J gene lost 7 bases, with 11 bases spanning the gap.